The entry below gives a single T cell receptor (beta chain) sequence along with its context. The sample is drawn from a study of cytomegalovirus exposure and HLA in healthy donors. It was with 60 Vbeta and 13 Jbeta primers that the PCR ran. Clones were sequenced by immunoSEQ multiplex PCR, and TCRdb holds only the in-frame ones, with some missing. Here the sample spans around 67,000 clones, approximately 58% being singletons. Germline values: CDR1 MNHEY, CDR2 SVGAGI. This CDR3 contains 15 residues. Trimming cost V 5 bases and J 3 bases, with 16 bases left between them. Sequencing input: PBMCs. The TCR was taken from a woman in her forties or fifties in good health and CMV-seronegative. This chain joins TRBV6-5 and TRBJ2-5; D possibly corresponds to TRBD1 (5 bases). The CDR3 sequence: CASSQRQLDKETQYF. Here the CDR3 DNA reads TGTGCCAGCAGTCAGAGACAGCTCGACAAAGAGACCCAGTACTTC.